This TCR beta chain was retrieved from a study of cytomegalovirus exposure and HLA in healthy donors. The PCR had 60 Vbeta and 13 Jbeta primers. Only in-frame clones appear in the TCRdb table, and some are missing; sequencing was by immunoSEQ multiplex PCR. The repertoire holds 85,000 to 110,000 clones, approximately 64% seen once, with more than 3% in the top ten. This clone was recorded a few times. Germline lookup yields CDR1 SGHRS and CDR2 YFSETQ. V lost 3 bases, J lost 8 bases, and 6 bases stayed unmatched. The CDR3 runs to 14 residues. The gene calls are TRBV5-1 and TRBJ1-4, with TRBD1 identical over 8 bases. The TCR was taken from a woman aged 45-59 years in good health and CMV-seronegative. The specimen sequenced was PBMCs. This chain's CDR3 is CASSSQGAGEKLFF. CDR3 DNA: TGCGCCAGCAGCTCCCAGGGGGCAGGGGAAAAACTGTTTTTT.